This is a list of T cell receptor beta chains from one sample in a study of T cells in Graves' hyperthyroidism and ophthalmopathy. One entry per CDR3 protein, called by TCRdb with MiXCR from the multiplex PCR reads. The sample carries hundreds of thousands of distinct CDR3 sequences, roughly 14% recorded once. Material for sequencing was blood. Receptors originate from a young woman with Graves' hyperthyroidism. Each CDR3 is given with its conserved first and last residue. Each record gives: clone size, J gene, V gene, CDR3 protein. Clone size is shown for a subset of rows, as once, few, many or a class of expanded clone.

many | TRBJ2-7 | TRBV6-5 | CASSYSPGTSYEQYF
many | TRBJ1-6 | TRBV20-1 | CSATRRESPLHF
many | TRBJ1-1 | TRBV12-3/TRBV12-4 | CASTSEGGVNTEAFF
few | TRBJ1-2 | TRBV20-1 | CSARGTAGGYTF
NA | TRBJ1-5 | TRBV2 | CASSAPPRTDSNQPQHF
NA | TRBJ2-1 | TRBV27 | CGTSSGGPSSYNKQFF
NA | TRBJ2-1 | TRBV12-3/TRBV12-4 | CASNPGRGTSGIYNEQFF
many | TRBJ2-7 | TRBV20-1 | CSARLSPGGDEQYF
few | TRBJ1-2 | TRBV20-1 | CSANREYGYTF
many | TRBJ1-2 | TRBV6-2/TRBV6-3 | CASSGTATRNYGYTF
many | TRBJ2-7 | TRBV3-1 | CASSPTQTAFEQYF
many | TRBJ1-1 | TRBV7-9 | CASSFGNEAFF
few | TRBJ1-1 | TRBV5-1 | CASSMGGGPRAEAFF
many | TRBJ2-2 | TRBV3-1 | CASSQDLSNTGELFF
NA | TRBJ1-2 | TRBV7-2 | CASSLGGLSGYTF
few | TRBJ1-4 | TRBV7-2 | CASSLTDRRYEKLFF
many | TRBJ1-2 | TRBV12-3/TRBV12-4 | CASSLEGQGGYGYTF
many | TRBJ2-7 | TRBV20-1 | CSARLSVRGRAYEQYF
few | TRBJ2-5 | TRBV20-1 | CSATQTLAGGGETQYF
NA | TRBJ1-4 | TRBV5-1 | CASSLTRVATNEKLFF
many | TRBJ2-7 | TRBV28 | CASSETPYRATTYEQYF
few | TRBJ2-1 | TRBV6-1 | CASRTHAGTSGGATSEQFF
many | TRBJ2-1 | TRBV20-1 | CSASSGYNEQFF
NA | TRBJ1-4 | TRBV7-9 | CASSLKYRVAGEKLFF
many | TRBJ1-1 | TRBV5-6 | CASSPARERNTEAFF
many | TRBJ2-3 | TRBV7-8 | CASSLRVRSYTQYF
few | TRBJ1-2 | TRBV19 | CASSEVRTVNYGYTF
few | TRBJ2-7 | TRBV6-1 | CASSEAGYSNYEQYF
many | TRBJ1-2 | TRBV6-1 | CASSVGPGLHGYTF
many | TRBJ2-7 | TRBV5-1 | CASSLAGPSSREQYF
many | TRBJ2-7 | TRBV20-1 | CSANPSGGAYEQYF
many | TRBJ1-5 | TRBV6-1 | CASSPDSRQPQHF
many | TRBJ2-7 | TRBV3-1 | CASSHSSGSYEQYF
many | TRBJ1-4 | TRBV2 | CASSEALLRGRTNEKLFF
many | TRBJ1-1 | TRBV7-3 | CASSRTRGNTEAFF
few | TRBJ1-2 | TRBV27 | CASSWGTNYGYTF
few | TRBJ2-1 | TRBV6-1 | CASRIAGGAGNEQFF
few | TRBJ2-1 | TRBV9 | CASSPRGRGGHNEQFF
few | TRBJ2-3 | TRBV5-8 | CASSLDGVPSAGTQYF
NA | TRBJ1-5 | TRBV7-6 | CASNVTGDSNQPQHF
many | TRBJ1-4 | TRBV5-1 | CASSEWTGDEKLFF
NA | TRBJ1-5 | TRBV28 | CASSLRGGTQPQHF
many | TRBJ2-7 | TRBV7-8 | CASSLVIAGGPYEQYF
many | TRBJ2-1 | TRBV6-1 | CASSTAPRGVGYNEQFF
many | TRBJ2-1 | TRBV7-8 | CASSPRAPGPTEQFF
NA | TRBJ2-3 | TRBV6-1 | CASSTRDRGVTDTQYF
NA | TRBJ1-5 | TRBV6-5 | CASRLKAYSNQPQHF
many | TRBJ2-2 | TRBV12-3/TRBV12-4 | CASSPGLTNTGELFF
NA | TRBJ2-1 | TRBV20-1 | CSAGDSGSYNEQFF
few | TRBJ2-1 | TRBV4-1 | CASSQIYRATSALGDEQFF
many | TRBJ2-7 | TRBV7-2 | CASSLDVSSTAGQYF
NA | TRBJ1-1 | TRBV9 | CASGSEMNTEAFF
NA | TRBJ1-2 | TRBV4-1 | CASSQGYVGDGYTF